This T cell receptor beta chain was retrieved from a study of blood T cell repertoires in COVID-19. TCRdb's table, derived via immunoSEQ multiplex PCR, lists solely in-frame clones and lacks some. Among fewer than 350,000 clones listed, roughly 85% were seen once. Trimming stripped 0 bases from V and 4 bases from J, with 6 bases between. This CDR3 has 13 amino acids. Germline lookup yields CDR1 SGDLS and CDR2 YYNGEE. Residents of 24 US areas, aged roughly 18 to 90 years, made up the participants. Cohort allocation depended upon clinical history that participants reported. This sequence was found in a woman aged 30 to 39 who had been exposed to COVID-19. The chain couples TRBV9 to TRBJ2-3; D is unclear. Sequences were obtained from PBMCs or T cells enriched from blood (not recorded which). The CDR3 DNA is TGTGCCAGCAGCGTAGTTACAGCAGATACGCAGTATTTT. As protein: CASSVVTADTQYF.